This T cell receptor beta chain was retrieved from a study of T-cell reconstitution after alpha-beta-depleted transplantation in children. The library targeted TCRbeta and was prepared with unique molecular identifiers. TCRdb reprocessed the PCR reads via MiXCR and lists one record per CDR3 protein. The sample records more than 200,000 distinct CDR3 sequences, roughly a tenth being singletons. This clonotype was observed at least ten times. J gave up 5 bases and V 6 bases, and 12 bases lay outside the gene matches. The CDR3 loop spans 16 amino acids. Germline V gene lookup returns CDR1 MNHNS and CDR2 SASEGT.

Sequencing was performed on PBMCs from the stem cell graft donor, taken from the stem cell graft. The sequence derives from a human donor who donated a stem cell graft to a child with SCID. The V and J genes are TRBV6-1 and TRBJ2-3; TRBD2 matches 9 bases. For the CDR3, the DNA is TGTGCCAGCAGACCGATAGCGGGGGCGCCCATAGATACGCAGTATTTT. Translated, it gives CASRPIAGAPIDTQYF.